This T cell receptor (beta chain) was recorded in a study of tumor-infiltrating lymphocytes in primary liver carcinoma (dated by TCRdb to 2015 to 2018). With regard to the full study: Of the five patients, three men and two women aged 30 to 69 years, four had hepatocellular carcinoma and one had combined HCC and intrahepatic cholangiocarcinoma. The five patients had tumors of stage T1-T3 N0M0, with maximum diameters ranging from about 4 to 11 cm. High reproducibility was observed for the technical replicate repertoires, with mean shared-clone rates around 0.9 and correlation coefficients above 0.95. A total of about 35 specimens from 5 patients went through TCRbeta repertoire sequencing, namely 25 tumor regions, 5 adjacent noncancerous liver tissues and 5 peripheral blood samples. The study combined TCRbeta repertoire sequencing, expression microarrays and whole-exome sequencing across five regions of each liver tumor, with adjacent normal tissue and blood. Samples yielded roughly 3.5 to 7.13 million productive TCRbeta reads; read depth did not differ significantly between tissue types. To link TCRbeta repertoire diversity to the local molecular phenotype, the approximately 23 tumor region samples were profiled with Agilent mRNA microarrays. Overall study results and their limits: Bulk unsorted samples precluded comparing CD4+ and CD8+ T cell repertoires. Only a few patients were included in the study, and the authors note that the findings should be validated in a larger study. Only about 7-24% of top clones were found in all five regions of a tumor, suggesting spatial heterogeneity of tumor-infiltrating T cells. Pairs of tumor regions showed greater repertoire overlap (mean about 36%) than tumor-adjacent pairs (around 17%) or tumor-blood pairs (roughly 15%), which is consistent with antigen-driven expansion. A significantly larger repertoire fraction was made up by the top 250 clones in tumors than in blood (p = 0.039). Because sequencing covered only the TCR beta chain and unpaired alpha chains were not captured, true repertoire diversity is likely underestimated.

Concerning this clonotype itself: What antigen it recognizes has not been identified. Relative to the germline gene, one junction end is altered; a read error may explain this.

From its cysteine to its phenylalanine, the CDR3 spans 12 amino acids. The kept DNA is CDR3 alone, 36 bases in frame from the first base. A constant-region primer and ProtoScript II reverse transcriptase were used to reverse-transcribe TCRbeta-specific cDNA from roughly 0.55 ug total RNA. Three nested multiplex PCR rounds, following a slightly modified ARM-PCR procedure, were used to build the TCRbeta libraries. The first two PCR rounds used multiplex TRBV1-TRBV30 forward primers with a Cbeta reverse primer, each for about 11 cycles. Sample barcodes and Illumina adapters were attached in a final 25-cycle PCR using Deep VentR polymerase. Before sequencing, amplicons of 200-500 bp were purified from gel using a QIAquick gel extraction kit. An Illumina HiSeq 2500 was used to sequence the TCRbeta amplicons, generating 250-bp paired-end reads. In the original analysis: Reads were quality-trimmed with Trimmomatic v0.33, and paired reads were merged with FLASH v1.2.11 to recover full CDR3 sequences. V, D and J germline segments were assigned to the rearranged TCRbeta sequences using MiGEC v1.2.1b. VDJtools v1.0.0 computed clonotype statistics and Shannon-Wiener diversity indices. To cut down on sampling bias, every analysis after diversity analysis relied on just the 250 most abundant clonotypes from each sample. The public sequencing data were trimmed at Q25 with fastp and processed into clonotypes with MiXCR by TCRdb, which kept only in-frame beta chains. Rows are combined by CDR3 protein, so each entry shows the most common genes and DNA. For this entry, the V and J calls and clone size follow TCRdb and not the study's own pipeline. A total of approximately 190,000 distinct CDR3 sequences appear in this sample, approximately 80% of them only once. Together, the top ten hold 15% to 20% of the sample.

Without any cell sorting, total RNA and DNA were co-extracted from around 18-30 mg of bulk tissue using the AllPrep DNA/RNA mini kit. Roughly five patients with histopathologically diagnosed primary liver carcinoma underwent surgical resection in China between late 2015 and 2016. Patients had chronic HBV infection and were treatment-naive at sampling. Each tumor was sampled at five spatially separated regions: the tumor centre plus the superior, inferior, left-lateral and right-lateral poles. Histology showed that every tumor sample contained more than 80% viable tumor cells. Fresh tumor and adjacent tissue pieces were bisected; one half was stored in RNAlater at -80°C, the other sent for histology.

Sequences were obtained from tumor tissue from primary liver carcinoma. The source is a middle-aged man with primary liver carcinoma and hepatitis B virus infection. The rearrangement combines TRBV12-3 or TRBV12-4 with TRBJ2-3, with no confidently assigned D gene. The base sequence is TGTGCCAGCAGTTTTATCACGGATACGCAGTGTTTT. Translation gives CASSFITDTQCF.